The 18 T cell receptor beta chains below all came from one sample that was sequenced in a study of T-cell reconstitution after alpha-beta-depleted transplantation in children (TCRdb year 2016). Receptor amplification or capture employed PCR. Instrument used: Illumina HiSeq 2500. To normalize quantification of the TCRbeta repertoire, the TCR libraries were built with molecular barcoding that relied on unique molecular identifiers. The public reads were run again by TCRdb, first through fastp at Q25 and then through MiXCR, and only productive beta chains were kept. All rows with the same CDR3 protein become a single entry with the most common DNA and genes. The sample data list 580,000 or so distinct CDR3 sequences, and 23% of these were observed just once. In total, the top ten clones hold 12% to 15% of the sample. The sample's treatment or condition label is to be understood as: allogeneic hematopoietic cell transplantation with graft depleted of TCRalphabeta T cells and CD19 B cells.

The starting material was PBMCs, mostly from graft donor cells, obtained 360 days after TCRalphabeta/CD19-depleted stem cell transplant. The receptors shown here come from a boy under three years old who had a stem cell transplant for acute myeloid leukemia, so the T cells may come from the graft donor.

This clonotype was recorded at least ten times. The J gene is TRBJ2-7, the V gene TRBV20-1; D remains ambiguous. The CDR3 runs 12 residues. Per the germline V gene, CDR1 is DFQATT and CDR2 is SNEGSKA (reference sequence). Trimming removed 6 bases from V and 2 bases from J, with 11 bases in between. The CDR3: CSATSPTYEQYV. CDR3 sequence (DNA): TGCAGTGCCACCTCCCCGACCTACGAGCAGTACGTC.

At least ten counts were recorded for this clonotype. The gene calls are TRBV20-1 and TRBJ2-5, with 8 bases identical to TRBD1. This CDR3 contains 13 residues. V gave up 5 bases and J gave up 4 bases; unmatched junction bases: 6. Per germline, CDR1 DFQATT and CDR2 SNEGSKA (reference sequence). As DNA, the CDR3 is TGCAGTGCTGAGGACAGGGCGAGAGAGACCCAGTACTTC. Translating gives CSAEDRARETQYF.

This sequence joins TRBV9 and TRBJ1-4; no definite D call. V lost 0 bases to trimming and J lost 6 bases, with 9 bases between them. The CDR3 totals 14 residues. CDR1 SGDLS and CDR2 YYNGEE come from the germline V gene. CDR3 in DNA: TGTGCCAGCAGCGTAGGTACGGGGTATGAAAAACTGTTTTTT. It translates to CASSVGTGYEKLFF.

This chain uses TRBV7-9 with TRBJ2-3; D is possibly TRBD2 (6 bases). The CDR3 totals 15 residues. V lost 4 bases and J lost 8, with 19 bases in between. CDR1 SEHNR and CDR2 FQNEAQ come from the germline V gene (reference sequence). DNA of the CDR3: TGTGCCAGCAGCTCCGGGACCGGGGCAGCGGGTACGCAGTATTTT. This encodes CASSSGTGAAGTQYF.

The chain couples TRBV29-1 to TRBJ2-7; 10 positions agree with TRBD1. The CDR3 covers 15 residues. CDR1 and CDR2 from the germline V gene are SQVTM and ANQGSEA. Germline trimming cut 1 base from V and 4 bases from J; bases unmatched to any gene: 7. CDR3 in amino acids: CSVEGRTGGWYEQYF. The CDR3 DNA reads as TGCAGCGTTGAAGGTCGGACAGGGGGATGGTACGAGCAGTACTTC.

This clonotype showed up many times. The V and J genes are TRBV28 and TRBJ2-5; D may be TRBD1 (5 bases). The CDR3 covers 14 residues. V lost 4 bases to trimming and J lost 6 bases, with 15 bases between them. CDR1 and CDR2 from the germline V gene are MDHEN and SYDVKM. CDR3 nucleotide sequence: TGTGCCAGCAGTTCCTCCGCAGGGCGGAAGACCCAGTACTTC. Translated, it gives CASSSSAGRKTQYF.

This clonotype came up many times. This chain links TRBV6-1 with TRBJ2-3, with D possibly being TRBD1 (6 bases). The CDR3 runs 15 residues. V was clipped by 7 bases and J by 6 bases, with 20 bases between them. CDR1 MNHNS and CDR2 SASEGT come from the germline V gene. CDR3 sequence (DNA): TGTGCCAGCACCAGGTCAGGGGCGAAGATCGATACGCAGTATTTT. Protein: CASTRSGAKIDTQYF.

This clonotype was counted between two and nine times. V gene TRBV10-3 combines with J gene TRBJ2-5; a possible D gene is TRBD1 (5 bases). Trimming shortened V by 0 bases and J by 2 bases, and 13 bases separated the two germline ends. CDR1 and CDR2 from the germline V gene are ENHRY and SYGVKD. The CDR3 is made up of 16 amino acids. DNA for the CDR3: TGTGCCATCAGTGAGTCTGTGGACACCAAGCAAGAGACCCAGTACTTC. It yields the protein CAISESVDTKQETQYF.

In this sample, this clonotype turned up many times. This chain connects TRBV2 to TRBJ2-3, with 12 bases lining up with TRBD1. This CDR3 spans 17 amino acids. Germline assignment: CDR1 SNHLY and CDR2 FYNNEI. V shed 6 bases, J shed 5 bases, and the junction held 12 bases outside the gene matches. CDR3 in amino acids: CASSLSPGQGAGDTQYF. CDR3 sequence (DNA): TGTGCCAGCAGCTTGAGCCCGGGACAGGGGGCAGGAGATACGCAGTATTTT. The variable domain in full, with the rest retrieved from reference TRBV2 and TRBJ2-3, is EPEVTQTPSHQVTQMGQEVILRCVPISNHLYFYWYRQILGQKVEFLVSFYNNEISEKSEIFDDQFSVERPDGSNFTLKIRSTKLEDSAMYFCASSLSPGQGAGDTQYFGPGTRLTVL.

The table lists this clonotype with many counts. The chain is built from TRBV29-1 and TRBJ1-1, with TRBD1 matching over 9 bases. With V trimmed by 6 bases and J by 3 bases, 8 bases remained unmatched. Germline assignment: CDR1 SQVTM and CDR2 ANQGSEA. The CDR3 contains 14 residues. CDR3 in DNA: TGCAGCGTACACAGGGGGCGCGAGGACACTGAAGCTTTCTTT. Residues: CSVHRGREDTEAFF.

The chain recombines TRBV7-6 with TRBJ2-2, with TRBD1 matching 9 bases. The CDR3 runs to 16 residues. The V segment lost 5 bases and the J segment 3 bases; nucleotides outside the gene matches: 7. Germline V gives CDR1 SGHVS, CDR2 FNYEAQ. This CDR3 is CASSTTGGGDTGELFF. CDR3 bases: TGTGCCAGCAGCACGACAGGGGGTGGGGACACCGGGGAGCTGTTTTTT.

This chain connects TRBV24-1 to TRBJ2-1; no clear D gene. Germline assignment: CDR1 KGHDR and CDR2 SFDVKD. This CDR3 comprises 14 residues. V was pared by 3 bases and J by 8 bases, with 13 bases between. CDR3 in DNA: TGTGCCACCAGTGATGTGTGGCATACGGATGAGCAGTTCTTC. This translates into CATSDVWHTDEQFF.

This clonotype turned up a few times. This chain links TRBV7-6 with TRBJ2-1; D gene uncertain. The CDR3 totals 13 residues. Germline V gene sequence: CDR1 SGHVS, CDR2 FNYEAQ. Trimming removed 3 bases from V and 6 bases from J, with 9 bases in between. CDR3: CASSFTRSNEQFF. The CDR3 DNA follows: TGTGCCAGCAGCTTTACACGGAGCAATGAGCAGTTCTTC.

This clonotype was counted many times. V gene TRBV12-3 or TRBV12-4 combines with J gene TRBJ2-7; D perhaps matches TRBD1 (5 bases). The CDR3 sequence is 13 residues long. V was trimmed by 1 base and J by 2 bases, leaving 6 bases between them. The CDR3 protein is CASSLGQTYEQYV. In nucleotides, the CDR3 is TGTGCCAGCAGTTTAGGACAGACCTACGAGCAGTACGTC.

This chain links TRBV20-1 with TRBJ2-7, with 12 bases matching TRBD2. With V trimmed by 1 base and J by 0 bases, 10 bases remained unmatched. CDR3 size: 18 residues. Germline V lookup: CDR1 DFQATT, CDR2 SNEGSKA (reference sequence). The CDR3 region is CSARVPGLAGPSSYEQYF. In DNA form, the CDR3 reads TGCAGTGCTAGAGTCCCGGGACTAGCGGGTCCCAGCTCCTACGAGCAGTACTTC.

This clonotype was detected a few times. The chain combines TRBV7-2 with TRBJ2-5, with 10 bases matching TRBD2. The CDR3 is made up of 16 amino acids. The germline gives CDR1 SGHTA, CDR2 FQGNSA. The V segment lost 0 bases and the J segment 0 bases; nucleotides outside the gene matches: 1. The CDR3 here is CASSLAGLAYQETQYF. For the CDR3, the DNA is TGTGCCAGCAGCTTAGCGGGACTAGCGTACCAAGAGACCCAGTACTTC.

The V gene is TRBV6-1, the J gene TRBJ1-1, with D unresolved. Germline CDR1 reads MNHNS; CDR2 reads SASEGT. The CDR3 has 12 residues. V was clipped by 9 bases and J by 2 bases, with 10 bases between them. CDR3 bases: TGTGCCAGTCACTGGAGTAACACTGAAGCTTTCTTT. This translates into CASHWSNTEAFF.

The chain links TRBV20-1 to TRBJ2-1; D uncertain. Germline lookup yields CDR1 DFQATT and CDR2 SNEGSKA (reference sequence). The germline V and J ends were trimmed by 2 bases and 10 bases, with 15 bases remaining between them. This CDR3 has 13 amino acids. CDR3 region: CSARKEPGVEQFF. CDR3 in DNA: TGCAGTGCTAGAAAGGAGCCGGGCGTGGAGCAGTTCTTC.